This TCR beta chain was found in a study of naive and memory T cell subsets. Germline V lookup: CDR1 MNHEY, CDR2 SVGEGT. The CDR3 extends over 14 amino acids. The ends were cut back, 0 bases at V and 4 bases at J, with 10 bases in the middle. Cells stained for CD3, CD4, CD8, CD45RA, CD27 and viability were sorted into four CD45RA/CD27 subsets. A few counts support this clonotype. Its specificity is unknown. Both TRBC1 and TRBC2 were covered by a beta constant-region primer of two equimolar oligonucleotides. Ligated cDNA was amplified by four rounds of PCR with nested alpha and beta constant-region primers and SP2. An oligonucleotide with the SP2 primer and a 12-nucleotide UMI was ligated to the cDNA 3' end. TCRdb re-called the UMI-ligation and nested PCR reads with MiXCR, one entry per CDR3 protein. The sample includes approximately 140,000 distinct CDR3 sequences, approximately 22% of them seen just once.

Findings of the study overall: A few larger clonotypes appeared in naive repertoires, especially CD8, possibly memory cells re-expressing CD45RA.

This sequence originates from a human donor in good health. V usage is TRBV6-2 or TRBV6-3 and J usage is TRBJ2-7; D tentatively reads TRBD1 or TRBD2 (5 bases each). Sequenced input: naive CD4+ T cells from blood. The CDR3 DNA reads TGTGCCAGCAGTTACTCGCGTGGGGGTTACGAGCAGTACTTC. Protein: CASSYSRGGYEQYF.